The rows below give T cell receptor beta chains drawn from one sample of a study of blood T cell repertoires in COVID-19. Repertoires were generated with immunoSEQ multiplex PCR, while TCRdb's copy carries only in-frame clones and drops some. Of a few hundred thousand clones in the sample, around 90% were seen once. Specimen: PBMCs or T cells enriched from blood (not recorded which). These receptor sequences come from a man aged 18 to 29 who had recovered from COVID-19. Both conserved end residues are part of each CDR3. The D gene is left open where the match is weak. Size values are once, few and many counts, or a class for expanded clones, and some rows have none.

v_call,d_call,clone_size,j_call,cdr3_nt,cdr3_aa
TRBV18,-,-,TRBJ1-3,TGTGCCAGCTCACCACCGGGCAGCTCTGGAAACACCATATATTTT,CASSPPGSSGNTIYF
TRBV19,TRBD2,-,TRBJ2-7,TGTGCCAGTACCAGGGAGGGGACCTACGAGCAGTACTTC,CASTREGTYEQYF
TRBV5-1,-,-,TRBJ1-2,TGCGCCAGCAGCTTGGCCCCTTCTAAGACAGGAAAATCCTATGGCTACACCTTC,CASSLAPSKTGKSYGYTF
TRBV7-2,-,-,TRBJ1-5,TGTGCCAGCAGCTTCACTCGGGGGGGCAATCAGCCCCAGCATTTT,CASSFTRGGNQPQHF
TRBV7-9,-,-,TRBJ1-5,TGTGCCAGCAGCTTAGCGCGGGGTAGCAATCAGCCCCAGCATTTT,CASSLARGSNQPQHF
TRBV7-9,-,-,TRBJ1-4,TGTGCCAGCAGAGCCGGGAGCCATAATGAAAAACTGTTTTTT,CASRAGSHNEKLFF
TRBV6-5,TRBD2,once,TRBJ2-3,TGTGCCAGCACCCTACTAGCGGGAGCGGGAGATACGCAGTATTTT,CASTLLAGAGDTQYF
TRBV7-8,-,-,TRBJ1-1,TGTGCCAGCAGCCGTGACAAGGCGAACACTGAAGCTTTCTTT,CASSRDKANTEAFF
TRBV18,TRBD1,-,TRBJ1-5,TGTGCCAGCTCACCCGGGGACAGAGGCCAGCATTTT,CASSPGDRGQHF
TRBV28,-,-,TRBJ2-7,TGTGCCAGCAGTTTGGGACACAGTTACGAGCAGTACTTC,CASSLGHSYEQYF
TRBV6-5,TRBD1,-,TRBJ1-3,TGTGCCAGCAGAGGACAGGGGGCTGGAAACACCATATATTTT,CASRGQGAGNTIYF
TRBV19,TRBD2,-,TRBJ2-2,TGTGCCAGTAGTCCCGGACTAGCGGGAGACACCGGGGAGCTGTTTTTT,CASSPGLAGDTGELFF
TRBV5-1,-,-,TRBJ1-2,TGCGCCAGCAGCTTGGGGGTTTCAGGTGCTGGGGCTGGCTACACCTTC,CASSLGVSGAGAGYTF
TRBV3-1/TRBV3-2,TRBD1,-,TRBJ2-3,TGTGCCAGCAGAGACAGGGCAACAGATACGCAGTATTTT,CASRDRATDTQYF
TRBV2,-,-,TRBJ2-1,TGTGCCAGCAGTGGGTTAGCGGCCTACAATGAGCAGTTCTTC,CASSGLAAYNEQFF
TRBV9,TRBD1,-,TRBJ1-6,TGTGCCAGCAGCGCCGAACGGGACAGCTTATATTCACCCCTCCACTTT,CASSAERDSLYSPLHF
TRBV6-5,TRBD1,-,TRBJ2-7,TGTGCCAGCAGAGGGACAGGGACCTACGAGCAGTACTTC,CASRGTGTYEQYF
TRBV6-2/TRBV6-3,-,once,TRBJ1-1,TGTGCCAGCAGCCGCGGCACTGAAGCTTTCTTT,CASSRGTEAFF
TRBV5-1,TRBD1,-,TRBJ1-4,TGCGCCAGCAGCCCGGACAGGGGAGCGGGTGAAAAACTGTTTTTT,CASSPDRGAGEKLFF
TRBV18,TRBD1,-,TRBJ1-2,TGTGCCAGCTCACTAGGGACAGGGGTAGGAGGCTACACCTTC,CASSLGTGVGGYTF
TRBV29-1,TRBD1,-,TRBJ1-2,TGCAGCGCCCGGGACAGGGGGCAGGATGGCTACACCTTC,CSARDRGQDGYTF
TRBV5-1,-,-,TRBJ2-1,TGCGCCAGCAGCTTGTGGACAGATCCTTACAATGAGCAGTTCTTC,CASSLWTDPYNEQFF
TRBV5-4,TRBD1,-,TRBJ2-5,TGTGCCAGCAAGGGGGCAGACCAAGAGACCCAGTACTTC,CASKGADQETQYF
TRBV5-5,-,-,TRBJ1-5,TGTGCCAGCAGCCCAACAGGGCCCCCGAATCAGCCCCAGCATTTT,CASSPTGPPNQPQHF
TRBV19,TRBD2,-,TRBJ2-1,TGTGCCAGTAGGGCAGGACTAGCGGGGGGGAGGAATGAGCAGTTCTTC,CASRAGLAGGRNEQFF
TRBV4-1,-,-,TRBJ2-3,TGCGCCAGCAGCCAGGACGGCCGGGGGGCTGATACGCAGTATTTT,CASSQDGRGADTQYF
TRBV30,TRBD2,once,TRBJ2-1,TGTGCCTCCTGCGGACTAGCGGGAGTATGGTGCCTCTTC,CASCGLAGVWCLF
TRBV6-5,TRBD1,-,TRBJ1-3,TGTGCCAGCAGTTACACCGGGACAGCAACTGGAAACACCATATATTTT,CASSYTGTATGNTIYF
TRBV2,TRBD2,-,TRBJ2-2,TGTGCCAGCAGTGGACTAGCGGGGCCCACCGGGGAGCTGTTTTTT,CASSGLAGPTGELFF